Shown below are 29 T cell receptor beta chains from a single sample sequenced in a study of blood T cell repertoires in COVID-19. Assay: immunoSEQ multiplex PCR; the TCRdb copy retains only in-frame clones and omits some. The table includes 200,000 or so clones, 70% to 90% detected once. Sequenced: peripheral blood. The receptors were gathered from a man aged 55 to 69 with COVID-19, enrolled during active disease.

The rearrangement links TRBV3-1 (or the pseudogene TRBV3-2) to TRBJ2-7; 12 positions match TRBD2. Germline values: CDR1 LGHDT, CDR2 YNNKEL (reference sequence). The CDR3 runs 16 residues. V lost 4 bases to trimming and J lost 3 bases; unmatched junction nucleotides: 7. CDR3 nucleotides: TGTGCCAGCAGCCTGACTAGCGGGAGCAGGGTCTACGAGCAGTACTTC. Its protein is CASSLTSGSRVYEQYF.

This chain joins TRBV6-5 and TRBJ1-3; 9 bases are a match to TRBD1. This CDR3 region has 13 residues. V dropped 7 bases and J dropped 13; count of bases not matched to a gene: 11. In germline, CDR1 is MNHEY, CDR2 SVGAGI. The CDR3 coding sequence is TGTGCCAGCAATTTCGGGACAGGGACTCCGATATATTTT. It codes for CASNFGTGTPIYF.

In nucleotides, the CDR3 is TGTGCCAGCAGCTTGGGCGTGGAGATGATGAACACTGAAGCTTTCTTT. Residues: CASSLGVEMMNTEAFF. The genes are TRBV5-4 and TRBJ1-1; D gene unclear. V lost 0 bases, J lost 0 bases, and 12 bases lay in between. In germline, CDR1 is SGHNT, CDR2 YYREEE (reference sequence). The CDR3 consists of 16 residues. Looking up the rest from reference TRBV5-4 and TRBJ1-1 gives the full variable domain: ETGVTQSPTHLIKTRGQQVTLRCSSQSGHNTVSWYQQALGQGPQFIFQYYREEENGRGNFPPRFSGLQFPNYSSELNVNALELDDSALYLCASSLGVEMMNTEAFFGQGTRLTVV.

The chain has TRBV19 and TRBJ1-1; weak D call: TRBD1 (5 bases). The V gene's germline CDR1 is LNHDA and CDR2 SQIVND (reference sequence). The germline V and J ends were trimmed by 7 bases and 3 bases, with 12 bases remaining between them. The length of the CDR3 is 13 residues. The chain's CDR3 is CASNWGRDTEAFF. CDR3 in DNA: TGTGCCAGTAACTGGGGCCGGGACACTGAAGCTTTCTTT. Complete variable domain (other parts from reference TRBV19 and TRBJ1-1): DGGITQSPKYLFRKEGQNVTLSCEQNLNHDAMYWYRQDPGQGLRLIYYSQIVNDFQKGDIAEGYSVSREKKESFPLTVTSAQKNPTAFYLCASNWGRDTEAFFGQGTRLTVV.

The gene calls are TRBV5-1 and TRBJ2-7; TRBD2 matches at 7 bases. Germline CDR1 and CDR2: SGHRS and YFSETQ. With V trimmed by 4 bases and J by 5 bases, 12 bases remained unmatched. This CDR3 is 15 amino acids long. The CDR3 DNA sequence: TGCGCCAGCAGCCGAGGAACGGCAGGGAGGGACGAGCAGTACTTC. Its protein product is CASSRGTAGRDEQYF.

This chain connects TRBV15 to TRBJ2-4; 10 bases align to TRBD2. V was clipped by 1 base and J by 6 bases; unmatched bases: 9. The CDR3 length is 17 residues. CDR1 LNHNV and CDR2 YYDKDF come from the germline V gene (reference sequence). The CDR3 sequence: CATSRGGAGGPANIQYF. The CDR3 DNA reads as TGTGCCACCAGCAGAGGAGGAGCGGGAGGGCCTGCAAACATTCAGTACTTC.

This CDR3 reads CSALTGLGYTF. CDR3 DNA sequence: TGCAGTGCTCTGACAGGGCTTGGCTACACCTTC. J is TRBJ1-2 and V is TRBV20-1; TRBD1 agrees at 7 bases. The V and J ends lost 5 bases and 7 bases, in that order; junction bases with no gene match: 4. The germline CDR1 and CDR2 sequences are DFQATT and SNEGSKA (reference sequence). There are 11 residues in the CDR3.

The chain combines TRBV4-1 with TRBJ2-1, with TRBD2 as a possible D gene (5 bases). CDR3 length equals 15 residues. The germline V gene encodes CDR1 MGHRA and CDR2 YSYEKL. With 1 base removed from V and 9 bases from J, the gap between germline ends came to 16 bases. The CDR3: CASSQAGLPSSEQFF. Here the CDR3 DNA reads TGCGCCAGCAGCCAAGCTGGACTCCCGTCAAGTGAGCAGTTCTTC.

The rearrangement uses TRBV5-1 and TRBJ1-4; 7 bases agree with TRBD1. CDR3 length equals 14 residues. Germline CDR1 reads SGHRS; CDR2 reads YFSETQ. V was pared by 4 bases and J by 4 bases, with 4 bases of the junction left unmatched. CDR3 amino acids: CASSPGQLNEKLFF. The DNA for the CDR3 is TGCGCCAGCAGCCCGGGACAGCTTAATGAAAAACTGTTTTTT.

The chain joins TRBV28 to TRBJ2-7; tentative D call: TRBD1 (5 bases). Germline lookup yields CDR1 MDHEN and CDR2 SYDVKM. Trimming took 3 bases from V and 6 from J, leaving 12 bases between them. The length of the CDR3 is 13 residues. The CDR3 sequence: CASSLSGPFEQYF. CDR3 DNA: TGTGCCAGCAGTTTGTCAGGGCCGTTCGAGCAGTACTTC.

The chain is built from TRBV27 and TRBJ2-5; D not certain. CDR1 is MNHEY and CDR2 is SMNVEV in the germline V gene (reference sequence). The CDR3 contains 14 residues. The germline V and J ends were trimmed by 6 bases and 6 bases, with 17 bases remaining between them. The CDR3 protein is CASSRSGWAQTQYF. The CDR3 coding sequence is TGTGCCAGCAGCCGATCTGGCTGGGCCCAGACCCAGTACTTC.

The chain is built from TRBV27 and TRBJ2-1, with 7 bases identical to TRBD2. Germline values: CDR1 MNHEY, CDR2 SMNVEV (reference sequence). This CDR3 has 17 residues. V was clipped by 5 bases and J by 7 bases; unmatched bases: 17. CDR3 in DNA: TGTGCCAGCAGTGTCCGACCACCCGGCCAAGCGGGAAATGAGCAGTTCTTC. This sequence encodes CASSVRPPGQAGNEQFF.

The gene calls are TRBV30 and TRBJ1-3; unclear D gene. The CDR3 totals 16 residues. V lost 5 bases and J 0 bases, leaving 17 bases between the germline ends. The germline gives CDR1 GTSNPN, CDR2 SVGIG (reference sequence). The CDR3 spells CAWFSPRLNSGNTIYF. The CDR3 region has the DNA TGTGCCTGGTTCTCCCCCCGACTGAACTCTGGAAACACCATATATTTT.

The V call is TRBV18, the J call TRBJ1-1; D unresolved. This CDR3 contains 14 residues. Germline assignment: CDR1 KGHSH and CDR2 LQKENI. V was trimmed by 3 bases and J by 5 bases, leaving 13 bases between them. The CDR3 sequence is CASSPTRVATEAFF. CDR3 nucleotides: TGTGCCAGCTCACCTACACGAGTAGCAACTGAAGCTTTCTTT.

The chain employs TRBV7-9 and TRBJ2-3; TRBD1 matches 9 bases. The CDR3 spans 17 residues. The germline V gene encodes CDR1 SEHNR and CDR2 FQNEAQ (reference sequence). With V trimmed by 5 bases and J by 4 bases, 13 bases remained unmatched. The chain's CDR3 is CASSPGEGQGQADTQYF. The DNA for the CDR3 is TGTGCCAGCAGCCCGGGAGAGGGACAGGGACAAGCAGATACGCAGTATTTT.

The genes are TRBV27 and TRBJ2-1; D is undetermined. The CDR3 is 15 amino acids. Germline V lookup: CDR1 MNHEY, CDR2 SMNVEV (reference sequence). V lost 3 bases and J 0 bases, leaving 9 bases between the germline ends. CDR3 in amino acids: CASSLKRDSYNEQFF. CDR3 DNA: TGTGCCAGCAGTTTGAAGCGAGACTCCTACAATGAGCAGTTCTTC.

V and J are TRBV19 and TRBJ2-7; maybe TRBD1 (5 bases). The germline V gene has CDR1 LNHDA and CDR2 SQIVND (reference sequence). V shed 3 bases and J shed 2 bases, with 11 bases lying between them. This CDR3 region has 14 residues. The CDR3, as DNA: TGTGCCAGTAGTATGAGTACAGGCGCCTACGAGCAGTACTTC. Its protein is CASSMSTGAYEQYF.

The CDR3 DNA reads TGTGCCAGCAGTACCCCCCGGGACAGGGGTTACAATGAGCAGTTCTTC. It translates to CASSTPRDRGYNEQFF. The V call is TRBV27, the J call TRBJ2-1, with 10 bases matching TRBD1. This CDR3 comprises 16 residues. V lost 5 bases to trimming and J lost 4 bases; unmatched junction nucleotides: 8. In germline, CDR1 is MNHEY, CDR2 SMNVEV (reference sequence).

The chain combines TRBV2 with TRBJ1-2, with TRBD1 matching over 12 bases. With 5 bases clipped from V and 4 bases from J, the junction kept 8 bases outside the gene matches. The CDR3 sequence is 16 residues long. The germline CDR1 and CDR2 sequences are SNHLY and FYNNEI. DNA of the CDR3: TGTGCCAGCAGTTTCGGGACAGGGGGCGCCGGCTATGGCTACACCTTC. Residues: CASSFGTGGAGYGYTF. Together with reference TRBV2 and TRBJ1-2, the CDR3 gives the full variable domain: EPEVTQTPSHQVTQMGQEVILRCVPISNHLYFYWYRQILGQKVEFLVSFYNNEISEKSEIFDDQFSVERPDGSNFTLKIRSTKLEDSAMYFCASSFGTGGAGYGYTFGSGTRLTVV.

The V gene is TRBV19, the J gene TRBJ2-6; maybe TRBD2 (6 bases). The V end lost 5 bases, the J end lost 0 bases, and 8 bases lay between the germline ends. The CDR3 contains 15 residues. Germline assignment: CDR1 LNHDA and CDR2 SQIVND (reference sequence). This CDR3 is CASSEGGSGANVLTF. In DNA form, the CDR3 reads TGTGCCAGTAGTGAGGGAGGCTCTGGGGCCAACGTCCTGACTTTC.

The chain employs TRBV3-1 (or the pseudogene TRBV3-2) and TRBJ2-2; 12 bases align to TRBD2. This CDR3 has 16 amino acids. Germline trimming cut 3 bases from V and 8 bases from J; bases unmatched to any gene: 7. Germline V gene lookup returns CDR1 LGHDT and CDR2 YNNKEL (reference sequence). CDR3 in DNA: TGTGCCAGCAGCCAGATGAGGACTAGCGGGATAGGGGAGCTGTTTTTT. Translation gives CASSQMRTSGIGELFF.

The chain couples TRBV2 to TRBJ1-4; maybe TRBD1 (5 bases). This CDR3 is 14 amino acids long. Germline CDR1 is SNHLY and CDR2 is FYNNEI. Deletions cut 1 base from V and 10 bases from J, with 13 bases between. This CDR3 is CASSEDRLSVKLFF. CDR3 DNA: TGTGCCAGCAGTGAAGACAGGCTCTCCGTAAAACTGTTTTTT. The full variable domain, its missing parts supplied by reference TRBV2 and TRBJ1-4, is EPEVTQTPSHQVTQMGQEVILRCVPISNHLYFYWYRQILGQKVEFLVSFYNNEISEKSEIFDDQFSVERPDGSNFTLKIRSTKLEDSAMYFCASSEDRLSVKLFFGSGTQLSVL.

The rearrangement links TRBV2 to TRBJ2-7; 7 bases align to TRBD1. The CDR3 consists of 13 residues. V trimming: 10 bases; J trimming: 3 bases; junction bases outside the gene matches: 9. The germline CDR1 and CDR2 sequences are SNHLY and FYNNEI. The CDR3 coding sequence is TGTGCCATCCGAGGCCGGGACAGCTACGAGCAGTACTTC. This encodes CAIRGRDSYEQYF. The whole variable domain, remainder taken from reference TRBV2 and TRBJ2-7, is EPEVTQTPSHQVTQMGQEVILRCVPISNHLYFYWYRQILGQKVEFLVSFYNNEISEKSEIFDDQFSVERPDGSNFTLKIRSTKLEDSAMYFCAIRGRDSYEQYFGPGTRLTVT.

The chain carries TRBV29-1 and TRBJ1-1, with 9 bases that match TRBD1. V shed 7 bases, J shed 6 bases, and the junction held 9 bases outside the gene matches. The germline gives CDR1 SQVTM, CDR2 ANQGSEA. The CDR3 consists of 13 residues. In DNA form, the CDR3 reads TGCAGCGGGTGGGACAGGGAGGGATCTGAAGCTTTCTTT. This codes for CSGWDREGSEAFF.

The genes are TRBV5-1 and TRBJ2-7; TRBD2 agrees at 10 bases. V lost 4 bases, J lost 5 bases, and 6 bases stayed unmatched. The CDR3 totals 14 residues. Germline V lookup: CDR1 SGHRS, CDR2 YFSETQ. CDR3 DNA sequence: TGCGCCAGCAGCCCGCTAGCGGGAGTCGACGAGCAGTACTTC. Its protein is CASSPLAGVDEQYF.

The chain combines TRBV7-3 with TRBJ1-1; D remains ambiguous. The length of the CDR3 is 13 residues. The V gene lost 5 bases and the J gene lost 3 bases, with 10 bases spanning the gap. CDR1 and CDR2 from the germline V gene are SGHTA and FQGTGA. CDR3 sequence (DNA): TGTGCCAGCAGCACTAGCGGTTACACTGAAGCTTTCTTT. It translates to CASSTSGYTEAFF. The variable domain in full, completed from reference TRBV7-3 and TRBJ1-1, reads GAGVSQTPSNKVTEKGKYVELRCDPISGHTALYWYRQSLGQGPEFLIYFQGTGAADDSGLPNDRFFAVRPEGSVSTLKIQRTERGDSAVYLCASSTSGYTEAFFGQGTRLTVV.

The chain combines TRBV29-1 with TRBJ1-1; 7 nucleotides align to TRBD1. The CDR3 covers 13 residues. The germline V gene encodes CDR1 SQVTM and CDR2 ANQGSEA. V was pared by 4 bases and J by 4 bases, with 6 bases of the junction left unmatched. CDR3 nucleotides: TGCAGCGTTGGACAGGGAAAGGGCACTGAAGCTTTCTTT. It translates to CSVGQGKGTEAFF.

This clone turned up a few times. The rearrangement uses TRBV27 and TRBJ1-6; 8 bases fit TRBD1. Trimming cost V 6 bases and J 7 bases; bases outside gene matches: 5. The CDR3 is 14 residues long. The germline gives CDR1 MNHEY, CDR2 SMNVEV (reference sequence). The CDR3 region has the DNA TGTGCCAGCAGATCAGGGGGCGTCAATTCACCCCTCCACTTT. This codes for CASRSGGVNSPLHF.

V and J are TRBV14 and TRBJ2-5; D perhaps matches TRBD2 (5 bases). The germline gives CDR1 SGHDN, CDR2 FVKESK. This CDR3 has 14 residues. Deletions cut 4 bases from V and 3 bases from J, with 12 bases between. As DNA, the CDR3 is TGTGCCAGCAGCCTACTAGGTTGGGAAGAGACCCAGTACTTC. This encodes CASSLLGWEETQYF. The variable domain in full, with the rest retrieved from reference TRBV14 and TRBJ2-5, is EAGVTQFPSHSVIEKGQTVTLRCDPISGHDNLYWYRRVMGKEIKFLLHFVKESKQDESGMPNNRFLAERTGGTYSTLKVQPAELEDSGVYFCASSLLGWEETQYFGPGTRLLVL.